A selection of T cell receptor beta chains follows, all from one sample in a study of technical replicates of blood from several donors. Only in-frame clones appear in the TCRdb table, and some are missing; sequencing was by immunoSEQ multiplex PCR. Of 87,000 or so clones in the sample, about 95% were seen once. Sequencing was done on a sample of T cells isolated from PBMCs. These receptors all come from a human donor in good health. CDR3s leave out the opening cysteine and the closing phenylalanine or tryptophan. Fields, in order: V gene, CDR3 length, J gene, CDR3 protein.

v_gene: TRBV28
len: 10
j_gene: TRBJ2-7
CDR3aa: ASSLLLGEQY

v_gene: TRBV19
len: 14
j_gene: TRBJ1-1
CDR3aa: ASSIDRGQVNTEAF

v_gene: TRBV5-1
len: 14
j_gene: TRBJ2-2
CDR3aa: ASSLLAGMNTGELF

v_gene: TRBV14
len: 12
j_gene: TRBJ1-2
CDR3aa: ASSLYGVSYGYT

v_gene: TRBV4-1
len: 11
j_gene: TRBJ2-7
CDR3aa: ASSQSKNYEQY

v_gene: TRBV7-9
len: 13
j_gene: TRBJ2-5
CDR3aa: ASSPYWTGEETQY

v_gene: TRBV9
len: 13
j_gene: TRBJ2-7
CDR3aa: AGSPRQGQSHEQY

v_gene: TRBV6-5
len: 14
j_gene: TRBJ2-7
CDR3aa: ASSYSLRPKSYEQY

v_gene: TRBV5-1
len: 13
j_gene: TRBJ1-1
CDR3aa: ASSSGQGGPLEAF

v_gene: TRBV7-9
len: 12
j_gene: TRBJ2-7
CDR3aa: ASSFQGLEDEQY

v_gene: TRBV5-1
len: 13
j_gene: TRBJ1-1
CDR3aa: ASSLGGGEGTEAF

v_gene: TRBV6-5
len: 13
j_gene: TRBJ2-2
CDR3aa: ASSYPGQGTGELF

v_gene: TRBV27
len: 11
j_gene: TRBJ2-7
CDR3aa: ASSSGQSYEQY

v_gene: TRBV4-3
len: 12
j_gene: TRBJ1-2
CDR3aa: ASSQDFGPYGYT

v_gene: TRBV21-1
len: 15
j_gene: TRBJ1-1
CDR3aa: ASSKIPGTGIDTEAF

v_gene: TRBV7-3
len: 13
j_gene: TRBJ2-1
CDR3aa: ASSQTSGRTNEQF

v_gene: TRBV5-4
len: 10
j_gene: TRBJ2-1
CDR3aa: ASSLYRWEQF

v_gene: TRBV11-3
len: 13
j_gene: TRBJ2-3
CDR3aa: ASSLEGGDTDTQY

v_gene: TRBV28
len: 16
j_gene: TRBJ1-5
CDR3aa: ASSLPRDRLGSDQPQH

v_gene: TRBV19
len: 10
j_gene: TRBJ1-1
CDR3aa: ASSILGAEAF

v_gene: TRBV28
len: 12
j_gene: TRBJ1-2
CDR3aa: ASRDPGQLYGYT